A selection of T cell receptor beta chains follows, all from one sample in a study of CD8+CD57+ T cells in acquired aplastic anemia. TCRdb itself ran the reads through MiXCR, one entry per CDR3 protein. The data hold 300,000 or so distinct CDR3 sequences, with around 60% observed a single time. Sequencing used sorted CD4+, CD8+, or CD8+CD57+ T cells (not recorded which) from PBMCs. All receptors derive from a human donor with severe aplastic anemia or a healthy control (not recorded which). Each CDR3 is given with its conserved first and last residue. D genes are given only for firm matches. Clone size appears in some rows only: once, few, many, or a class for an expanded clone.

V,J,size,D,CDR3,DNA
TRBV19,TRBJ1-2,-,TRBD1,CASSIDRPQGAEGYTF,TGTGCCAGTAGTATAGATCGGCCGCAGGGGGCGGAAGGCTACACCTTC
TRBV7-2,TRBJ2-5,-,-,CASSLRWETQYF,TGTGCCAGCAGCCTAAGGTGGGAGACCCAGTACTTC
TRBV6-6,TRBJ2-7,-,TRBD2,CASSPLTSGSSYEQYF,TGTGCCAGCAGTCCACTGACTAGCGGAAGCTCCTACGAGCAGTACTTC
TRBV25-1,TRBJ2-7,many,-,CASSVGTLRSQYF,TGTGCCAGCAGTGTTGGGACACTACGGTCGCAGTACTTC
TRBV25-1,TRBJ2-1,once,TRBD2,CASSEVGLAGPNEQFF,TGTGCCAGCAGTGAGGTGGGACTAGCGGGACCGAATGAGCAGTTCTTC
TRBV2,TRBJ2-3,few,TRBD1,CASSSRGPDTQYF,TGTGCTAGCAGCTCAAGGGGGCCAGATACGCAGTATTTT
TRBV20-1,TRBJ1-1,few,-,CSASGNMNTEAFF,TGCAGTGCTAGCGGCAACATGAACACTGAAGCTTTCTTT
TRBV7-9,TRBJ1-2,-,-,CASSAGPYGYTF,TGTGCCAGCAGCGCCGGGCCCTATGGCTACACCTTC
TRBV7-2,TRBJ1-2,-,TRBD1,CASSGTGINYGYTF,TGTGCCAGCAGCGGGACAGGGATTAACTATGGCTACACCTTC
TRBV20-1,TRBJ1-2,once,-,CSARDIATGVYGYTF,TGCAGTGCTAGAGACATAGCGACAGGTGTCTATGGCTACACCTTC
TRBV9,TRBJ2-7,-,TRBD2,CASSVGAGGSYEQYF,TGTGCCAGCAGCGTAGGGGCGGGAGGCTCCTACGAGCAGTACTTC
TRBV19,TRBJ1-6,-,TRBD1,CASKAGGNSPLHF,TGTGCCAGTAAGGCAGGGGGGAATTCACCCCTCCACTTT
TRBV12-3/TRBV12-4,TRBJ2-1,many,-,CASTPRPPGTIYNEQFF,TGTGCCAGCACTCCCCGGCCCCCAGGGACAATCTACAATGAGCAGTTCTTC
TRBV20-1,TRBJ2-3,many,TRBD2,CSARESSGGPRHTDTQYF,TGCAGTGCTAGAGAGTCTAGCGGGGGCCCTCGACACACAGATACGCAGTATTTT
TRBV5-1,TRBJ2-2,-,-,CASRKPGLGELFF,TGTGCCAGCAGGAAACCCGGGCTCGGGGAGCTGTTTTTT
TRBV7-9,TRBJ1-5,many,-,CASSLILGVRNQPQHF,TGTGCCAGCAGCTTAATTTTGGGGGTAAGGAATCAGCCCCAGCATTTT
TRBV5-4,TRBJ2-3,-,-,CASSSDRSRAQYF,TGTGCCAGCAGCTCCGACAGGTCTCGCGCGCAGTATTTT
TRBV7-6,TRBJ1-6,-,-,CASSSQAWSNSPLHF,TGTGCCAGCAGCTCCCAAGCATGGTCCAATTCACCCCTCCACTTT
TRBV29-1,TRBJ1-2,few,-,CSVEGPTNYGYTF,TGCAGCGTTGAGGGTCCGACCAACTATGGCTACACCTTC
TRBV19,TRBJ1-2,many,-,CASSRIPASYGYTF,TGTGCCAGCTCGAGAATTCCTGCCTCCTATGGCTACACCTTC
TRBV5-1,TRBJ2-7,many,-,CASSLDYEQYF,TGTGCCAGCAGCTTGGACTACGAGCAGTACTTC
TRBV7-9,TRBJ1-6,few,-,CASSLALRIHNSPLHF,TGTGCCAGCAGCTTAGCTCTTCGGATCCATAATTCACCCCTCCACTTT
TRBV24-1,TRBJ2-2,many,-,CATSDPPGAGELFF,TGTGCCACCAGTGACCCCCCGGGGGCCGGGGAGCTGTTTTTT
TRBV5-1,TRBJ2-3,many,-,CASSLEATDTQYF,TGCGCCAGCAGCTTGGAGGCCACAGATACGCAGTATTTT
TRBV9,TRBJ2-5,few,-,CASSVGGVKGETQYF,TGTGCCAGCAGCGTAGGAGGGGTTAAGGGAGAGACCCAGTACTTC
TRBV3-1,TRBJ2-3,many,TRBD2,CASSQGAGGPDTQYF,TGTGCCAGCAGCCAAGGGGCGGGGGGGCCAGATACGCAGTATTTT
TRBV20-1,TRBJ1-2,many,-,CSARLAGGAGGYTF,TGCAGTGCTAGATTGGCAGGTGGGGCAGGAGGCTACACCTTC
TRBV5-1,TRBJ1-2,-,TRBD1,CASSLSGTGPSYGYTF,TGCGCCAGCAGCTTGTCAGGGACAGGGCCCTCCTATGGCTACACCTTC
TRBV29-1,TRBJ2-1,many,-,CSVSRDIYNEQFF,TGCAGCGTTTCCCGGGACATTTACAATGAGCAGTTCTTC
TRBV24-1,TRBJ1-5,-,TRBD1,CATSDPGQGANEPQHF,TGTGCCACCAGTGACCCGGGACAGGGGGCCAATGAGCCCCAGCATTTT
TRBV19,TRBJ1-2,-,-,CASIPGTLIGYGYTF,TGTGCCAGCATTCCGGGGACCCTTATTGGCTATGGCTACACCTTC
TRBV30,TRBJ1-2,-,-,CAWSVGQQAYGYTF,TGTGCCTGGAGTGTGGGCCAGCAAGCCTATGGCTACACCTTC